Below are 21 T cell receptor beta chains sequenced from a single sample in a study of technical replicates of blood from several donors. The protocol was immunoSEQ multiplex PCR, while the TCRdb copy is restricted to in-frame clones and leaves out a portion. The profile shows some 30,000 clones, approximately 90% of them singletons. Input material: PBMCs. The receptors were gathered from a human donor in good health. Some clones in this sample may be carry-over from other donors' samples.

The rearrangement joins TRBV5-6 to TRBJ1-3; perhaps TRBD1 as D (5 bases). Germline CDR1 SGHDT, CDR2 YYEEEE. Deletions cut 0 bases from V and 0 bases from J, with 7 bases between. The CDR3 covers 15 residues. CDR3 region: CASSLGQTSGNTIYF. In DNA, the CDR3 is TGTGCCAGCAGCTTGGGACAGACCTCTGGAAACACCATATATTTT.

The CDR3 protein is CASTSGGLGTEAFF. The CDR3 DNA is TGTGCCAGCACCTCCGGGGGTTTAGGCACTGAAGCTTTCTTT. V is TRBV19 and J is TRBJ1-1, with a tentative D call TRBD1 (5 bases). V lost 9 bases and J lost 4, with 18 bases in between. There are 14 residues in the CDR3. Germline V gives CDR1 LNHDA, CDR2 SQIVND (reference sequence).

V gene TRBV6-1 combines with J gene TRBJ1-6, with a possible D match to TRBD1 (5 bases). The germline V and J ends were trimmed by 2 bases and 6 bases, with 11 bases remaining between them. The CDR3 spans 15 residues. CDR1 and CDR2 (germline): MNHNS, SASEGT. CDR3 DNA: TGTGCCAGCAGTGAATCTGGGACTTCTAATTCACCCCTCCACTTT. This codes for CASSESGTSNSPLHF.

This CDR3 is CASRPYAGEQGEQYF. In nucleotides, the CDR3 is TGTGCCAGCAGACCTTACGCGGGAGAACAAGGCGAGCAGTACTTC. J is TRBJ2-7 and V is TRBV4-2, with 7 bases matching TRBD2. The J segment lost 6 bases and the V segment lost 6 bases, leaving 14 bases of the junction unmatched. In germline, CDR1 is LGHNA, CDR2 YNFKEQ. The CDR3 is 15 residues long.

V gene TRBV18 combines with J gene TRBJ1-1; D remains unclear. The CDR3 is 14 amino acids. V shed 2 bases and J shed 1 base, with 8 bases lying between them. Germline V gene data show CDR1 as KGHSH and CDR2 as LQKENI. The DNA for the CDR3 is TGTGCCAGCTCACCAACATTGGCGAACACTGAAGCTTTCTTT. Its protein product is CASSPTLANTEAFF.

J is TRBJ2-7 and V is TRBV4-1; TRBD2 matches at 7 bases. Germline values: CDR1 MGHRA, CDR2 YSYEKL. The trim removed 1 base at V and 1 base at J, leaving 7 bases unmatched. CDR3 length equals 16 residues. CDR3 DNA: TGCGCCAGCAGCCAAGTGCTAGCGGACGTTTCCTACGAGCAGTACTTC. Residues: CASSQVLADVSYEQYF.

This chain connects TRBV11-2 to TRBJ1-6; TRBD1 matches 7 bases. The germline V gene encodes CDR1 SGHAT and CDR2 FQNNGV. The length of the CDR3 is 16 residues. J lost 4 bases, V lost 1 base, and 4 bases had no gene match. The CDR3 reads CASSLGGQKYNSPLHF. The CDR3 nucleotides read TGTGCCAGCAGCTTAGGGGGACAGAAATATAATTCACCCCTCCACTTT.

The chain joins TRBV5-1 to TRBJ2-3; 10 bases match TRBD1. Germline V gene lookup returns CDR1 SGHRS and CDR2 YFSETQ. V dropped 3 bases and J dropped 5; count of bases not matched to a gene: 9. The CDR3 length is 16 residues. The CDR3 here is CASSSTTGGVQDTQYF. CDR3 nucleotides: TGCGCCAGCAGCTCTACGACAGGGGGCGTTCAAGATACGCAGTATTTT. The complete variable domain, with remaining parts taken from reference TRBV5-1 and TRBJ2-3, reads KAGVTQTPRYLIKTRGQQVTLSCSPISGHRSVSWYQQTPGQGLQFLFEYFSETQRNKGNFPGRFSGRQFSNSRSEMNVSTLELGDSALYLCASSSTTGGVQDTQYFGPGTRLTVL.

J is TRBJ2-1 and V is TRBV7-9; 12 nucleotides align to TRBD1. This CDR3 has 15 residues. V gave up 3 bases and J gave up 6 bases; unmatched junction bases: 3. The germline gives CDR1 SEHNR, CDR2 FQNEAQ (reference sequence). This CDR3 reads CASSLPGQGANEQFF. In DNA, the CDR3 is TGTGCCAGCAGCTTGCCGGGACAGGGGGCCAATGAGCAGTTCTTC.

The CDR3 region is CASSLASRFSYNSPLHF. In DNA, the CDR3 is TGTGCCAGCAGCTTAGCTTCCAGATTCTCCTATAATTCACCCCTCCACTTT. The chain employs TRBV7-2 and TRBJ1-6; no reliable D call. The CDR3 is made up of 17 amino acids. V lost 0 bases, J lost 0 bases, and 9 bases lay in between. Germline V gives CDR1 SGHTA, CDR2 FQGNSA.

This chain links TRBV10-3 with TRBJ2-7, with D maybe TRBD2 (5 bases). The CDR3 runs 14 residues. V gave up 3 bases and J gave up 6 bases, with 15 bases separating them. Germline CDR1 and CDR2: ENHRY and SYGVKD. The CDR3 region is CAISERSGNTEQYF. DNA of the CDR3: TGTGCCATCAGTGAAAGGTCGGGAAATACCGAGCAGTACTTC.

J is TRBJ2-2 and V is TRBV5-1; a weak D match, TRBD2 (6 bases). Trimming removed 3 bases from V and 5 bases from J, with 11 bases in between. Germline V gives CDR1 SGHRS, CDR2 YFSETQ. This CDR3 has 14 residues. This CDR3 reads CASSYNGGTGELFF. CDR3 nucleotides: TGCGCCAGCAGCTATAACGGGGGTACCGGGGAGCTGTTTTTT.

The V and J genes are TRBV4-2 and TRBJ2-3; D call uncertain. The CDR3 length is 15 residues. The germline V and J ends were trimmed by 0 bases and 3 bases, with 10 bases remaining between them. CDR1 LGHNA and CDR2 YNFKEQ come from the germline V gene. CDR3 DNA sequence: TGTGCCAGCAGCCAAGATGGCCAGAAAACAGATACGCAGTATTTT. Its protein product is CASSQDGQKTDTQYF.

This clone was observed a single time. The chain is built from TRBV5-1 and TRBJ1-5; 7 bases are a match to TRBD1. CDR3 size: 14 residues. With V trimmed by 4 bases and J by 3 bases, 4 bases remained unmatched. CDR1 is SGHRS and CDR2 is YFSETQ in the germline V gene. The CDR3, as DNA: TGCGCCAGCAGCCAAGGGACAGACAATCAGCCCCAGCATTTT. It translates to CASSQGTDNQPQHF. Full variable domain (missing parts from reference TRBV5-1 and TRBJ1-5): KAGVTQTPRYLIKTRGQQVTLSCSPISGHRSVSWYQQTPGQGLQFLFEYFSETQRNKGNFPGRFSGRQFSNSRSEMNVSTLELGDSALYLCASSQGTDNQPQHFGDGTRLSIL.

The chain uses TRBV29-1 and TRBJ1-1, with D possibly TRBD1 on 5 matching bases. The CDR3 spans 11 residues. V gave up 4 bases and J gave up 8 bases, with 11 bases separating them. Germline-derived CDR1 and CDR2 are SQVTM and ANQGSEA. This CDR3 is CSVVGVREAFF. The DNA of the CDR3 is TGCAGCGTTGTAGGGGTTAGGGAAGCTTTCTTT.

The chain has TRBV21-1 and TRBJ1-1; the D call of TRBD1 is as the table states it, not checked on the DNA. TRBV21-1 is a recognized pseudogene. The CDR3 covers 14 residues. The CDR3 protein is CASSKDRVVTEAFF. The CDR3 DNA follows: TGTGCCAGCAGCAAAGACAGGGTGGTCACTGAAGCTTTCTTT.

The CDR3 DNA sequence: TGCGCCAGCAGCCGAGGAGGCGGGTACGTCGGGGAGCTGTTTTTT. Amino acid sequence: CASSRGGGYVGELFF. The chain couples TRBV4-3 to TRBJ2-2; D is perhaps TRBD2 (5 bases). This CDR3 comprises 15 residues. Germline V lookup: CDR1 LGHNA, CDR2 YSLEER. With 4 bases removed from V and 7 bases from J, the gap between germline ends came to 16 bases.

The chain links TRBV5-1 to TRBJ2-1; D may be TRBD2 (5 bases). The V gene's germline CDR1 is SGHRS and CDR2 YFSETQ. V shed 0 bases and J shed 10 bases, with 11 bases lying between them. CDR3 length equals 13 residues. As DNA, the CDR3 is TGCGCCAGCAGCTTGGATAGCGTTGGGGAGCAGTTCTTC. Translation: CASSLDSVGEQFF.

The gene calls are TRBV6-5 and TRBJ2-7, with D perhaps matching TRBD2 (5 bases). The CDR3 runs to 11 residues. CDR1 MNHEY and CDR2 SVGAGI come from the germline V gene. Trimming stripped 8 bases from V and 5 bases from J, with 10 bases between. The CDR3 loop is CASGERHEQYF. The CDR3 region has the DNA TGTGCCAGCGGGGAGAGGCACGAGCAGTACTTC.

The chain uses TRBV2 and TRBJ1-1, with D perhaps TRBD1 (5 bases). The V and J ends lost 5 bases and 1 base respectively, with 5 bases between them. This CDR3 is 12 amino acids long. The V gene's germline CDR1 is SNHLY and CDR2 FYNNEI. CDR3 region: CASSTGNTEAFF. The CDR3 DNA reads as TGTGCCAGCAGTACAGGGAACACTGAAGCTTTCTTT.

The chain links TRBV7-9 to TRBJ2-2, with 11 bases aligning to TRBD1. The length of the CDR3 is 17 residues. Germline lookup yields CDR1 SEHNR and CDR2 FQNEAQ (reference sequence). V shed 5 bases, J shed 4 bases, and the junction held 9 bases outside the gene matches. The chain's CDR3 is CASSPPPGTGGTGELFF. CDR3 coding DNA: TGTGCCAGCAGCCCCCCGCCAGGGACAGGGGGCACCGGGGAGCTGTTTTTT.